Below, 7 T cell receptor beta chains from the same sample are listed, as sequenced in a study of pediatric ulcerative colitis. The table came from immunoSEQ multiplex PCR; TCRdb's copy has only in-frame clones and leaves some out. Here the sample spans approximately 15,000 clones, 74% being singletons. One to two pinch biopsies were taken from the rectum during colonoscopy. The specimen sequenced was gut tissue. These receptors were collected from a girl aged 5 to 17 with moderate ulcerative colitis.

The rearrangement uses TRBV5-4 and TRBJ1-2, with D maybe TRBD1 (6 bases). The CDR3 consists of 14 residues. V was clipped by 0 bases and J by 4 bases, with 10 bases between them. The germline V gene has CDR1 SGHNT and CDR2 YYREEE (reference sequence). For the CDR3, the DNA is TGTGCCAGCAGCTTGGACAGGGTCCGCTATGGCTACACCTTC. This sequence encodes CASSLDRVRYGYTF.

This clone was counted a few times. The chain recombines TRBV30 with TRBJ1-2, with D maybe TRBD1 (6 bases). The germline V gene has CDR1 GTSNPN and CDR2 SVGIG (reference sequence). CDR3 length equals 15 residues. V lost 6 bases and J lost 1, with 18 bases in between. The CDR3 DNA reads TGTGCCTGTAAAGCCACGGACAGCTTTAACTATGGCTACACCTTC. It codes for CACKATDSFNYGYTF.

The CDR3 DNA follows: TGTGCCAGCAGGCCTAGAGCGGGAGGCGCCCTCAATGAGCAGTTCTTC. It translates to CASRPRAGGALNEQFF. This chain uses TRBV27 with TRBJ2-1; 9 nucleotides align to TRBD2. V shed 6 bases, J shed 6 bases, and the junction held 12 bases outside the gene matches. The CDR3 consists of 16 residues. From germline, CDR1 is MNHEY and CDR2 SMNVEV (reference sequence).

This clone showed up just a few times. The chain couples TRBV6-4 to TRBJ2-3, with TRBD2 matching 12 bases. V gave up 2 bases and J gave up 4 bases; unmatched junction bases: 4. The germline V gene encodes CDR1 MRHNA and CDR2 SNTAGT. The CDR3 is 16 residues long. This CDR3 is CASSDQASGGADTQYF. The CDR3 nucleotides read TGTGCCAGCAGTGACCAAGCTAGCGGGGGGGCAGATACGCAGTATTTT.

As concerns this clone: One junction end does not reproduce the germline sequence, and a read error may be involved. Written as DNA, the CDR3 is TGTGCTAGCAGCTTAGCGAGACAGCGGAACACTGAAGCTTTCTTT. Translating it yields CASSLARQRNTEAFF. The chain is built from TRBV7-7 and TRBJ1-1, with D possibly matching TRBD1 (5 bases). Germline CDR1 is SSHAT and CDR2 is FNYEAQ (reference sequence). CDR3 length: 15 amino acids.

This chain connects TRBV4-1 to TRBJ2-2, with a weak D call TRBD2 (6 bases). Germline V gives CDR1 MGHRA, CDR2 YSYEKL. The CDR3 covers 15 residues. Deletions cut 4 bases from V and 0 bases from J, with 9 bases between. The CDR3 nucleotides read TGCGCCAGCAGCCCCGGGGGACCGAACACCGGGGAGCTGTTTTTT. This encodes CASSPGGPNTGELFF.

This chain links TRBV14 with TRBJ2-1, with D tentatively TRBD2 (5 bases). The CDR3 is 15 residues long. CDR1 is SGHDN and CDR2 is FVKESK in the germline V gene. Trimming took off 0 bases at V and 6 bases at J, with 12 bases between the two ends. CDR3 bases: TGTGCCAGCAGCCAAGATCGGGGTTTAGTCAATGAGCAGTTCTTC. Encoded protein: CASSQDRGLVNEQFF.